This TCR beta chain was sequenced for a study of cytomegalovirus exposure and HLA in healthy donors. The study, taken as a whole, reports: One variant, a missense change in DCLRE1C, was linked in a later analysis to TCR beta V- and J-gene trimming. CMV serostatus was the sole immune exposure data available.

This CDR3 region has 15 residues. Trimming at V came to 5 bases and at J to 1 base, leaving 5 bases not matched to a gene. Germline V gene lookup returns CDR1 MNHNS and CDR2 SASEGT. This clone was detected a few times. Its antigen is unknown. 13 Jbeta primers and 60 Vbeta primers were used for the PCR. Produced via immunoSEQ multiplex PCR; TCRdb's table is partial and in-frame only. The table includes 90,000 to 120,000 clones, roughly 72% detected once. Sequenced sample: PBMCs. The V and J genes are TRBV6-1 and TRBJ2-5; TRBD1 matches 9 bases. The clonotype was recovered from a man younger than 45 in good health and CMV-seronegative. The CDR3 DNA sequence: TGTGCCAGCAGTCAACAGACAGGGGGCCAAGAGACCCAGTACTTC. Translating gives CASSQQTGGQETQYF.